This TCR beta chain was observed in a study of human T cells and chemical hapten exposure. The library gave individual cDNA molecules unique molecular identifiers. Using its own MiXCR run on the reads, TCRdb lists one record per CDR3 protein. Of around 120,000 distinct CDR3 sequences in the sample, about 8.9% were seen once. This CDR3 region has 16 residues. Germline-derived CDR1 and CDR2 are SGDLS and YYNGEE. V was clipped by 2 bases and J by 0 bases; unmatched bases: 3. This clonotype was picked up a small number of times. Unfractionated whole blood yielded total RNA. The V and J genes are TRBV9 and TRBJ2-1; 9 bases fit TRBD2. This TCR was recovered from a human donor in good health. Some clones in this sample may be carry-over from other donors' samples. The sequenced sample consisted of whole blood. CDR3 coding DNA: TGTGCCAGCAGCGTTGTTAGCGGGGGCTCCTACAATGAGCAGTTCTTC. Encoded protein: CASSVVSGGSYNEQFF.